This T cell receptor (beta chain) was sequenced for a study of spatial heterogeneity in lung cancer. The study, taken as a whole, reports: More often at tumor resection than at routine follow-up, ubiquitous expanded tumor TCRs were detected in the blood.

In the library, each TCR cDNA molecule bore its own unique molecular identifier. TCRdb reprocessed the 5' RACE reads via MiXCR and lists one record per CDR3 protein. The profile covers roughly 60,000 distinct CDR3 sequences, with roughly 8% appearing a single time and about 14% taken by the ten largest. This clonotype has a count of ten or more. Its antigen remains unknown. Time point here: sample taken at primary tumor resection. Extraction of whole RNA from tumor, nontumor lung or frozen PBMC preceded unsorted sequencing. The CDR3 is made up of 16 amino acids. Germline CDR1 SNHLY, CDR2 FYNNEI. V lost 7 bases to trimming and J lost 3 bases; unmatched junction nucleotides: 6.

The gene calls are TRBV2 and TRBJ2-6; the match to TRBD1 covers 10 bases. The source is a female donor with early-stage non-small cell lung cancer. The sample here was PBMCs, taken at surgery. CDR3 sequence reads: CASMTGTGVGANVLTF. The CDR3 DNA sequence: TGTGCCAGCATGACCGGGACAGGGGTTGGGGCCAACGTCCTGACTTTC.